A single sample is the source of the 20 T cell receptor beta chains below, sequenced in a study of CD8+ T cells in alopecia areata. It was cDNA, reverse transcribed from extracted RNA, that served as the sequencing template. Produced via immunoSEQ multiplex PCR; TCRdb's table is partial and in-frame only. The table includes around 140,000 clones, over 80% detected once. The source material was CD8+ T cells sorted from blood, sampled at week 0. The receptors come from a human donor with alopecia areata.

J is TRBJ2-7 and V is TRBV28, with a tentative D call TRBD1 (5 bases). From germline, CDR1 is MDHEN and CDR2 SYDVKM. This CDR3 contains 14 residues. Between the trimmed V and J ends, which lost 7 bases and 7 bases, there was a span of 20 bases. The CDR3 DNA sequence: TGTGCCAGCACCCCCCATTCTGGGCCAGGGGAGCAGTACTTC. It codes for CASTPHSGPGEQYF.

The chain is built from TRBV4-1 and TRBJ2-2; 9 positions match TRBD2. The ends lost 5 bases at V and 8 bases at J; junction bases unmatched: 3. This CDR3 comprises 13 residues. CDR1 MGHRA and CDR2 YSYEKL come from the germline V gene. The CDR3: CASSYSGGGELFF. In DNA, the CDR3 is TGCGCCAGCAGCTATAGCGGGGGTGGGGAGCTGTTTTTT.

This clone appeared a single time. The DNA of the CDR3 is TGCAGCGTGACGGGACTAGCGGGTGAGCAGTTCTTC. It is translated as CSVTGLAGEQFF. The chain couples TRBV29-1 to TRBJ2-1, with 12 nucleotides matching TRBD2. V gave up 6 bases and J gave up 9 bases; unmatched junction bases: 3. CDR1 SQVTM and CDR2 ANQGSEA come from the germline V gene. This CDR3 comprises 12 residues.

This chain connects TRBV19 to TRBJ1-1, with D perhaps matching TRBD1 (5 bases). Trimming shortened V by 3 bases and J by 3 bases, and 11 bases separated the two germline ends. There are 14 residues in the CDR3. Germline V gene sequence: CDR1 LNHDA, CDR2 SQIVND (reference sequence). The CDR3 loop reads CASSIRGLDTEAFF. The CDR3 coding sequence is TGTGCCAGTAGTATTAGGGGCCTGGACACTGAAGCTTTCTTT. Variable domain in full (rest from reference TRBV19 and TRBJ1-1): DGGITQSPKYLFRKEGQNVTLSCEQNLNHDAMYWYRQDPGQGLRLIYYSQIVNDFQKGDIAEGYSVSREKKESFPLTVTSAQKNPTAFYLCASSIRGLDTEAFFGQGTRLTVV.

This clone was observed a single time. V and J are TRBV5-1 and TRBJ2-7, with a tentative D call TRBD2 (5 bases). CDR3 size: 13 residues. Germline CDR1 reads SGHRS; CDR2 reads YFSETQ. The V end was cut by 4 bases, the J end by 6 bases, with 14 bases between. Written as DNA, the CDR3 is TGCGCCAGCAGCAGCATGCCGGAGGCCGAGCAGTACTTC. This translates into CASSSMPEAEQYF.

This clone has only a few counts. This chain uses TRBV29-1 with TRBJ2-2, with D possibly TRBD1 on 5 matching bases. From germline, CDR1 is SQVTM and CDR2 ANQGSEA. Trimming stripped 2 bases from V and 4 bases from J, with 14 bases between. This CDR3 is built from 15 residues. This CDR3 is CSVEYGQGGTGELFF. The CDR3 region has the DNA TGCAGCGTTGAATATGGGCAGGGCGGCACCGGGGAGCTGTTTTTT.

V is TRBV19 and J is TRBJ2-6, with D uncertain. CDR3 size: 17 residues. V gave up 3 bases and J gave up 0 bases, with 12 bases separating them. CDR1 LNHDA and CDR2 SQIVND come from the germline V gene (reference sequence). The CDR3 loop is CASSIEGWDSGANVLTF. For the CDR3, the DNA is TGTGCCAGTAGTATTGAAGGCTGGGACTCTGGGGCCAACGTCCTGACTTTC.

The chain combines TRBV7-8 with TRBJ2-5, with 7 bases fitting TRBD2. Germline CDR1 SGHVS, CDR2 FQNEAQ. The trim removed 4 bases at V and 4 bases at J, leaving 15 bases unmatched. The CDR3 loop spans 17 amino acids. CDR3 in DNA: TGTGCCAGCAGCTCCACTCCCGACGGGAGGAGGGGAGAGACCCAGTACTTC. Protein: CASSSTPDGRRGETQYF.

This clone was counted once. The chain uses TRBV9 and TRBJ2-7, with D perhaps matching TRBD1 (5 bases). With 0 bases removed from V and 3 bases from J, the gap between germline ends came to 13 bases. There are 15 residues in the CDR3. Germline V gene sequence: CDR1 SGDLS, CDR2 YYNGEE. The CDR3, as DNA: TGTGCCAGCAGCGTAGACGAGGTAGGGGACTACGAGCAGTACTTC. Translating it yields CASSVDEVGDYEQYF.

The chain recombines TRBV11-2 with TRBJ2-7; D remains ambiguous. Trimming pared 6 bases from V and 0 bases from J, leaving 9 bases between. CDR1 is SGHAT, CDR2 FQNNGV, per germline. The CDR3 covers 13 residues. DNA for the CDR3: TGTGCCAGCAGGGACCTGAGCTCCTACGAGCAGTACTTC. Amino acids: CASRDLSSYEQYF.

CDR3 amino acids: CASSLAPAGLSYEQYF. The CDR3, as DNA: TGTGCCAGCAGCTTAGCGCCCGCGGGCCTCTCCTACGAGCAGTACTTC. The rearrangement links TRBV7-8 to TRBJ2-7, with a weak D call TRBD2 (5 bases). V gave up 0 bases and J gave up 0 bases, with 12 bases separating them. Germline values: CDR1 SGHVS, CDR2 FQNEAQ. The length of the CDR3 is 16 residues. Together with reference TRBV7-8 and TRBJ2-7, the CDR3 gives the full variable domain: GAGVSQSPRYKVAKRGQDVALRCDPISGHVSLFWYQQALGQGPEFLTYFQNEAQLDKSGLPSDRFFAERPEGSVSTLKIQRTQQEDSAVYLCASSLAPAGLSYEQYFGPGTRLTVT.

The CDR3 loop is CASSSPGRFSYEQYF. In DNA, the CDR3 is TGTGCCAGCAGCTCCCCGGGACGGTTCTCCTACGAGCAGTACTTC. This chain links TRBV7-9 with TRBJ2-7, with D perhaps given as TRBD1 or TRBD2 (5 bases each). Per germline, CDR1 SEHNR and CDR2 FQNEAQ (reference sequence). Trimming took off 4 bases at V and 0 bases at J, with 13 bases between the two ends. CDR3 length: 15 residues.

In its sample, this clone was seen once. This chain connects TRBV5-4 to TRBJ1-5; D perhaps matches TRBD1 (5 bases). Germline CDR1 SGHNT, CDR2 YYREEE (reference sequence). The CDR3 is 16 residues long. V was trimmed by 1 base and J by 4 bases, leaving 15 bases between them. CDR3 coding DNA: TGTGCCAGCAGCTTGTCCGAGGGGCTGGGGAATCAGCCCCAGCATTTT. Translated, it gives CASSLSEGLGNQPQHF. Based on the CDR3 plus reference TRBV5-4 and TRBJ1-5, the full variable domain is ETGVTQSPTHLIKTRGQQVTLRCSSQSGHNTVSWYQQALGQGPQFIFQYYREEENGRGNFPPRFSGLQFPNYSSELNVNALELDDSALYLCASSLSEGLGNQPQHFGDGTRLSIL.

The CDR3 loop reads CASSPPSGTGLETQYF. DNA of the CDR3: TGTGCCAGCAGTCCCCCCAGCGGGACCGGTTTAGAGACGCAGTATTTT. The V call is TRBV7-9, the J call TRBJ2-3, with TRBD2 identical over 7 bases. This CDR3 comprises 16 residues. The germline CDR1 and CDR2 sequences are SEHNR and FQNEAQ (reference sequence). Trimming at V came to 6 bases and at J to 9 bases, leaving 18 bases not matched to a gene.

The V call is TRBV4-1, the J call TRBJ2-7, with TRBD2 identical over 9 bases. The ends lost 2 bases at V and 5 bases at J; junction bases unmatched: 10. Germline-derived CDR1 and CDR2 are MGHRA and YSYEKL. The CDR3 has 16 residues. For the CDR3, the DNA is TGCGCCAGCAGCCAATCGATAGCGGGAGATTTAGACGAGCAGTACTTC. Translating it yields CASSQSIAGDLDEQYF.

This clone was seen only a few times. J is TRBJ1-1 and V is TRBV29-1, with D unresolved. The CDR3 contains 15 residues. The germline V and J ends were trimmed by 7 bases and 3 bases, with 21 bases remaining between them. The germline V gene has CDR1 SQVTM and CDR2 ANQGSEA. In DNA form, the CDR3 reads TGCAGCGGCGTCGGGGTGCCGGGATCCTACACTGAAGCTTTCTTT. It is translated as CSGVGVPGSYTEAFF.

The V and J genes are TRBV5-1 and TRBJ2-1, with 7 bases identical to TRBD2. In germline, CDR1 is SGHRS, CDR2 YFSETQ. CDR3 size: 16 residues. V trimming: 6 bases; J trimming: 4 bases; junction bases outside the gene matches: 13. CDR3 residues: CASTPPGGSQYNEQFF. The CDR3 region has the DNA TGCGCCAGCACCCCACCTGGCGGGAGTCAATACAATGAGCAGTTCTTC.

CDR3: CASSVGRITDTQYF. The CDR3 coding sequence is TGTGCCAGCAGCGTTGGTAGGATCACAGATACGCAGTATTTT. The V and J genes are TRBV9 and TRBJ2-3; D is uncertain. The CDR3 has 14 amino acids. V was trimmed by 2 bases and J by 2 bases, leaving 9 bases between them. Per the germline V gene, CDR1 is SGDLS and CDR2 is YYNGEE.

A note on this clone: At one end the junction does not follow the germline gene, possibly because of a read error. This chain links TRBV7-9 with TRBJ2-7, with D possibly TRBD1 on 6 matching bases. Germline CDR1 reads SEHNR; CDR2 reads FQNEAQ (reference sequence). This CDR3 has 14 amino acids. CDR3 DNA: TGTGCCGGCAGCCTCTCTGGACAGACCTACGAGCAGTACTTC. Its translation is CAGSLSGQTYEQYF.

The chain has TRBV30 and TRBJ1-2; 7 bases match TRBD1. CDR3 length: 15 amino acids. CDR1 is GTSNPN and CDR2 is SVGIG in the germline V gene (reference sequence). V gave up 0 bases and J gave up 6 bases; unmatched junction bases: 10. CDR3 sequence (DNA): TGTGCCTGGAGTGTGCCGCGACAGGGTTTTGATGGCTACACCTTC. This gives the protein CAWSVPRQGFDGYTF.